The present T cell receptor (beta chain) was sequenced within a study of monozygotic twins with inflammatory bowel disease. Study-level findings and limits: Inverse Simpson values showed less TCRbeta diversity in IBD patients than in their healthy co-twins. Repertoire similarity did not differ between concordant and discordant twins, perhaps due to limited power.

Concerning this clonotype itself: No antigen is known for it.

The quantity of total RNA per TCR library was 3500 ng. Nested amplification of TCRalpha and TCRbeta cDNA involved two PCRs of about 16 and 10 cycles. No DNA is given; TCRdb re-called the 5' RACE reads and lists each CDR3 protein once. Its table records 350,000 to 400,000 distinct CDR3 sequences. This CDR3 is 16 amino acids long. Germline CDR1 is DFQATT and CDR2 is SNEGSKA (reference sequence). This receptor was obtained from a human donor with ulcerative colitis or Crohn's disease, or a healthy co-twin of an affected twin (not recorded which). The chain has TRBV20-1 and TRBJ2-7; TCRdb returns TRBD1, unconfirmable since there is no DNA. Input material: blood. CDR3 region: CSARETRGLSSYEQYF.